These T cell receptor beta chains were read from a single sample in a study of blood T cells in healthy people across ages. TCRdb re-analysed the 5' RACE reads in MiXCR, keeping a single row per CDR3 protein. The data contain about 1.7 million distinct CDR3 sequences, about 30% of them singletons. Sequences were obtained from blood. Source of these receptors: a woman in her twenties or thirties in good health. The CDR3 runs from the conserved cysteine through the conserved F or W. The D gene is left open where the match is weak.

v_gene | d_gene | CDR3aa
TRBV5-1 | TRBD1 | CASSQGQGKNIQYF
TRBV6-1 | TRBD2 | CASRGGLARGKETQYF
TRBV7-2 | . | CASSLVMEAPYEQYF
TRBV7-2 | . | CASSLNPGQPQHF
TRBV10-3 | . | CATVGPVPYEQYF
TRBV14 | . | CASSQGTYRSYNEQFF
TRBV7-9 | TRBD1 | CASSGTVDDYGYTF
TRBV7-9 | . | CASSFGWENYGYTF
TRBV27 | . | CASSLSRATNEKLFF
TRBV5-1 | TRBD2 | CASSKTSGGSDEQFF
TRBV20-1 | . | CSARDTQGYGYTF
TRBV14 | . | CASSRRENYEQYF
TRBV9 | TRBD2 | CASSPNGRYHNEQFF
TRBV27 | . | CASSQGGYNTEAFF
TRBV20-1 | TRBD2 | CSAPSSGGRNTGELFF
TRBV10-3 | . | CAIRESGFSTDTQYF
TRBV10-2 | . | CASSESTQGNEKLFF
TRBV5-1 | . | CASNSPQSQGFTDTQYF
TRBV2 | . | CASRSFQGRNGELFF
TRBV12-5 | TRBD2 | CASGLGGSSTDTQYF
TRBV4-1 | . | CASSQALTTDTQYF
TRBV9 | TRBD2 | CASTPGLAGTDTQYF
TRBV5-1 | TRBD1 | CASSLGQGASNQPQHF
TRBV20-1 | . | CSAPKAIADTQYF
TRBV5-1 | . | CASSPGAPRSYEQYF
TRBV7-9 | TRBD1 | CASSLRTGVGEQFF
TRBV2 | TRBD1 | CASSPIQGAGAFF